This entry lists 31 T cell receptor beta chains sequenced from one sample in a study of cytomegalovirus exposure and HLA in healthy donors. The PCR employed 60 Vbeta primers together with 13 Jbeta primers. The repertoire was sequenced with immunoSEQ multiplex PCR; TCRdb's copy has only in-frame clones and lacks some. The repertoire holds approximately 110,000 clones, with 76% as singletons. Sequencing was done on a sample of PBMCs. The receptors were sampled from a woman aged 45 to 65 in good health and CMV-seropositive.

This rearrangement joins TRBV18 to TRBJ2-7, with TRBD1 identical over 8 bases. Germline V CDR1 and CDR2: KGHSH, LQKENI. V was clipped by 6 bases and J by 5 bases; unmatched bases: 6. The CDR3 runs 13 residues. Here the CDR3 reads CASSATGDDEQYF. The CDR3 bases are TGTGCCAGCTCGGCGACAGGGGACGACGAGCAGTACTTC.

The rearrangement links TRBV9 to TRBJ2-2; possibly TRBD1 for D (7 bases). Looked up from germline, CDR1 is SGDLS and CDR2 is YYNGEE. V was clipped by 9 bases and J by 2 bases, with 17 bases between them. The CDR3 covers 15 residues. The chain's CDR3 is CATPGGQSNTGELFF. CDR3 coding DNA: TGTGCCACGCCCGGGGGACAGTCAAACACCGGGGAGCTGTTTTTT.

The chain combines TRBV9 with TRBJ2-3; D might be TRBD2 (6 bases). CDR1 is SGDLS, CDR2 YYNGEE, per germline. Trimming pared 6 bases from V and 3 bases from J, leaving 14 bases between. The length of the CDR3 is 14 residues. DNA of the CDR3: TGTGCCAGCAAGGGGACTCATTCGACAGATACGCAGTATTTT. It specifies CASKGTHSTDTQYF. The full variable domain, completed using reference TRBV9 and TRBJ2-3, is DSGVTQTPKHLITATGQRVTLRCSPRSGDLSVYWYQQSLDQGLQFLIQYYNGEERAKGNILERFSAQQFPDLHSELNLSSLELGDSALYFCASKGTHSTDTQYFGPGTRLTVL.

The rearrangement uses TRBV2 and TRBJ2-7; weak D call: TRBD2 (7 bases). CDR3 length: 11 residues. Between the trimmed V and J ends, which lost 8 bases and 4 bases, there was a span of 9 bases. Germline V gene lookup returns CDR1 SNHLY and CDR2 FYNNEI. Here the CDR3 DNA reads TGTGCCAGCGAGGGGGGGTACGAGCAGTACTTC. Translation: CASEGGYEQYF.

CDR3 region: CASGRQREYEQYF. DNA of the CDR3: TGTGCCAGCGGGAGACAGCGGGAGTACGAGCAGTACTTC. The V call is TRBV2, the J call TRBJ2-7; 8 bases align to TRBD2. CDR1 and CDR2 from the germline V gene are SNHLY and FYNNEI. CDR3 length: 13 residues. Germline trimming cut 8 bases from V and 4 bases from J; bases unmatched to any gene: 7. Full variable domain (remainder filled in from reference TRBV2 and TRBJ2-7): EPEVTQTPSHQVTQMGQEVILRCVPISNHLYFYWYRQILGQKVEFLVSFYNNEISEKSEIFDDQFSVERPDGSNFTLKIRSTKLEDSAMYFCASGRQREYEQYFGPGTRLTVT.

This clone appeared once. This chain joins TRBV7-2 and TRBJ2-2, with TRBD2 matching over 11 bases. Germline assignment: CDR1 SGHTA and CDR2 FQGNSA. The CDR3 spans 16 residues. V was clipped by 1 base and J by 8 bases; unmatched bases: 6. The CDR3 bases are TGTGCCAGCAGCTTAGTAACTAGCGGGGGATCTGGGGAGCTGTTTTTT. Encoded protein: CASSLVTSGGSGELFF.

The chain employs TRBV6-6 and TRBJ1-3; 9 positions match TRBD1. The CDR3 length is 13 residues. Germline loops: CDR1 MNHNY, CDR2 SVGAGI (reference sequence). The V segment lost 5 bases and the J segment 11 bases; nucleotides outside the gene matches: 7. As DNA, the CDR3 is TGTGCCAGCAGTCCTTGGACAGGGGAGGCCATATATTTT. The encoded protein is CASSPWTGEAIYF.

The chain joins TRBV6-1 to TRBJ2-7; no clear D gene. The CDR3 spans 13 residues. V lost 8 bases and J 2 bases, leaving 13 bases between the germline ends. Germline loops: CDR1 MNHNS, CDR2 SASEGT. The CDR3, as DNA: TGTGCCAGCGCCCCTAGTACCCCCTACGAGCAGTACTTC. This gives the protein CASAPSTPYEQYF.

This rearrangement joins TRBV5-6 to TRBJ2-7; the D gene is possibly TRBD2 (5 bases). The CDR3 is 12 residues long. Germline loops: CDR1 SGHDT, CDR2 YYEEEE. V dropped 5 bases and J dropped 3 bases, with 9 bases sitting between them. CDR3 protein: CASSFGSYEQYF. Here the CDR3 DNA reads TGTGCCAGCAGTTTTGGGAGCTACGAGCAGTACTTC.

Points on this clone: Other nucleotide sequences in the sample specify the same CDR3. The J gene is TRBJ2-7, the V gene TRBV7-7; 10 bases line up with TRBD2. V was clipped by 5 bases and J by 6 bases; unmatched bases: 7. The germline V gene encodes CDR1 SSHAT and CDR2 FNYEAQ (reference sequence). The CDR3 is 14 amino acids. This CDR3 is CASSVASGSFEQYF. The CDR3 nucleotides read TGTGCCAGCAGCGTTGCTAGCGGGAGTTTCGAGCAGTACTTC.

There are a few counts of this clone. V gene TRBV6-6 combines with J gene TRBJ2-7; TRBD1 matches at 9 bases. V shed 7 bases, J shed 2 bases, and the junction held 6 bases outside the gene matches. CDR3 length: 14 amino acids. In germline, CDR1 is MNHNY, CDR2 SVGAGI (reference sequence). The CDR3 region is CASTDRDRAYEQYF. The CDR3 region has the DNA TGTGCCAGCACAGACCGGGACAGGGCCTACGAGCAGTACTTC.

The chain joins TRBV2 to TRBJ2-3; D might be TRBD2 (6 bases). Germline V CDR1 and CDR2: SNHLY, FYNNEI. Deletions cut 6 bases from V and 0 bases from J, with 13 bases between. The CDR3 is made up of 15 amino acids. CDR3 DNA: TGTGCCAGCAGGTACCGGGGGACTAGCACAGATACGCAGTATTTT. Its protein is CASRYRGTSTDTQYF.

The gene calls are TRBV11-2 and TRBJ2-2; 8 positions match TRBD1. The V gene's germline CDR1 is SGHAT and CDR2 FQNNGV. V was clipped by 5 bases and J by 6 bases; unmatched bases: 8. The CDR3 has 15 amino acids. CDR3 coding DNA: TGTGCCAGCAGCCGGACAGGGTCCCCCGCCGGGGAGCTGTTTTTT. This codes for CASSRTGSPAGELFF.

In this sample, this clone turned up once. The CDR3 bases are TGTGCCAGCAGTCCCAGGGACACCGGGGAGCTGTTTTTT. The encoded protein is CASSPRDTGELFF. The rearrangement joins TRBV6-5 to TRBJ2-2; possibly TRBD1 for D (5 bases). V lost 5 bases and J lost 3, with 7 bases in between. The germline V gene encodes CDR1 MNHEY and CDR2 SVGAGI. The CDR3 has 13 residues.

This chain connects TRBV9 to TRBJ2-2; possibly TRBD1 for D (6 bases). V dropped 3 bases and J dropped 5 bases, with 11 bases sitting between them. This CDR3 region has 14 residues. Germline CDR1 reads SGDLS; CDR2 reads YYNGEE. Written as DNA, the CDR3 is TGTGCCAGCAGCGCTTACAGGGAAACCGGGGAGCTGTTTTTT. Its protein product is CASSAYRETGELFF.

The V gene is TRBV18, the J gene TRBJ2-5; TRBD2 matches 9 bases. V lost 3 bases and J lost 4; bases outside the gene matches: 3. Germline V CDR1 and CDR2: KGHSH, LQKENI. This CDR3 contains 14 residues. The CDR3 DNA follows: TGTGCCAGCTCACCGTCAGCGGGAGGAGAGACCCAGTACTTC. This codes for CASSPSAGGETQYF.

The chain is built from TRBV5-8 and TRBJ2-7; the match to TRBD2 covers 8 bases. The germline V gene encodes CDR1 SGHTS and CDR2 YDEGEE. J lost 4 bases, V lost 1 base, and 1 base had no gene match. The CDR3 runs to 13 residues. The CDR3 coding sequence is TGTGCCAGCAGCTTGTCGGGGGGGTACGAGCAGTACTTC. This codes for CASSLSGGYEQYF.

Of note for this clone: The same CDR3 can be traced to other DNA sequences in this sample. This chain's CDR3 is CASSPLADSGANVLTF. Written as DNA, the CDR3 is TGTGCCAGCTCCCCCCTCGCGGACTCTGGGGCCAACGTCCTGACTTTC. This rearrangement joins TRBV18 to TRBJ2-6, with D unclear. The CDR3 runs to 16 residues. CDR1 KGHSH and CDR2 LQKENI come from the germline V gene. V was shortened by 6 bases and J by 0 bases, with 12 bases between the two germline ends.

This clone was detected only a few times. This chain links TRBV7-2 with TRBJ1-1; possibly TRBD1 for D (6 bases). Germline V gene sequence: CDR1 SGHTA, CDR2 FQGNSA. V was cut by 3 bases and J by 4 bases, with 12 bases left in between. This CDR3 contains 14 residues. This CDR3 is CASSFMTGSTEAFF. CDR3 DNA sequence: TGTGCCAGCAGCTTCATGACAGGTTCCACTGAAGCTTTCTTT.

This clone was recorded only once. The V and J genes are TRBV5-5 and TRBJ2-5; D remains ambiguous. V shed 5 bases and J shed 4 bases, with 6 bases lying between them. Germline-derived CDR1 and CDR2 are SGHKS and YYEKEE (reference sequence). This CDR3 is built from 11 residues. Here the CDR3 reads CASSSRETQYF. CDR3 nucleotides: TGTGCCAGCAGTTCTCGAGAGACCCAGTACTTC.

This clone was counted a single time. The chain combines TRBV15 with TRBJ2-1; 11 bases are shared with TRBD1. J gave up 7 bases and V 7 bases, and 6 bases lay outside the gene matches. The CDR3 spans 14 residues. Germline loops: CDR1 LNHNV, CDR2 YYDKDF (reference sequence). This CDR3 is CATTADRGRNEQFF. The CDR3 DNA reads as TGTGCCACCACCGCGGACAGGGGGCGTAATGAGCAGTTCTTC.

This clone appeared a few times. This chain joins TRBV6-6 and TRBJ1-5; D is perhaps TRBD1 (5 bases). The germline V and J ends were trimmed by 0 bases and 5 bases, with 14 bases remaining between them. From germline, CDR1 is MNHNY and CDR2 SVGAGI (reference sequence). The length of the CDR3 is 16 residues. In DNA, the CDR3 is TGTGCCAGCAGTTACTCGAAGACAGTGGCCCATCAGCCCCAGCATTTT. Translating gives CASSYSKTVAHQPQHF.

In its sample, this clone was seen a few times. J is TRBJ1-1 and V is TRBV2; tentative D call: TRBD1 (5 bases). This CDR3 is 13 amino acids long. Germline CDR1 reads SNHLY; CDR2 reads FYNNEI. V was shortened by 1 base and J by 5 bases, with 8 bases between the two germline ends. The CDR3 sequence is CASSEVGDTEAFF. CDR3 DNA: TGTGCCAGCAGTGAAGTAGGGGATACTGAAGCTTTCTTT. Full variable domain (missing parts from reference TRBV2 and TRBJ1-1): EPEVTQTPSHQVTQMGQEVILRCVPISNHLYFYWYRQILGQKVEFLVSFYNNEISEKSEIFDDQFSVERPDGSNFTLKIRSTKLEDSAMYFCASSEVGDTEAFFGQGTRLTVV.

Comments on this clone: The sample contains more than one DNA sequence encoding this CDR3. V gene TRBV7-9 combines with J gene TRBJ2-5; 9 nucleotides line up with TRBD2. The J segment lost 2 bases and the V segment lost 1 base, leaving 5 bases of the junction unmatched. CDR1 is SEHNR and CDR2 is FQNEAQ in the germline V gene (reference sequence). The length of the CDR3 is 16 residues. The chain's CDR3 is CASSLEVTSGQETQYF. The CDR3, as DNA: TGTGCCAGCAGCTTAGAAGTGACTAGCGGTCAAGAGACCCAGTACTTC.

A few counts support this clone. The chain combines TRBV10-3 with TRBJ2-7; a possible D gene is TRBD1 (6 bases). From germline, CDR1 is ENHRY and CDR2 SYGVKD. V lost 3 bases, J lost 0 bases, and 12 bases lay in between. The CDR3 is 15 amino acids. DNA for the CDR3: TGTGCCATCAGTGATTGGACAGCCAACTCCTACGAGCAGTACTTC. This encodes CAISDWTANSYEQYF.

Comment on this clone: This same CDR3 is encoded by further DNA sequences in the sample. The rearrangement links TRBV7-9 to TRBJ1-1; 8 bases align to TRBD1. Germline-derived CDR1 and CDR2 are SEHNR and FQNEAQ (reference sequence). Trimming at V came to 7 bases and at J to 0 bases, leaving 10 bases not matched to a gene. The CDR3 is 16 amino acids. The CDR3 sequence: CASTKDREVMNTEAFF. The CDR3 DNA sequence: TGTGCCAGCACAAAGGACAGGGAGGTTATGAACACTGAAGCTTTCTTT.

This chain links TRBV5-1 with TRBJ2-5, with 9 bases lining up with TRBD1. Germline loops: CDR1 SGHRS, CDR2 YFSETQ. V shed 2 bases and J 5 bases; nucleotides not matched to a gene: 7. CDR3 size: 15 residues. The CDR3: CASSFTGGPRETQYF. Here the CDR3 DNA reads TGCGCCAGCAGCTTTACAGGGGGCCCAAGGGAGACCCAGTACTTC.

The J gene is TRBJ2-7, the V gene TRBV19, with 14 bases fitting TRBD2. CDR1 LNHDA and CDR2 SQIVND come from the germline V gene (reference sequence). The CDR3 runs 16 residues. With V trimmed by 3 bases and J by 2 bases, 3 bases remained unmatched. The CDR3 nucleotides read TGTGCCAGTAGTATGGGACTAGCGGGGGCCGCCTACGAGCAGTACTTC. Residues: CASSMGLAGAAYEQYF.

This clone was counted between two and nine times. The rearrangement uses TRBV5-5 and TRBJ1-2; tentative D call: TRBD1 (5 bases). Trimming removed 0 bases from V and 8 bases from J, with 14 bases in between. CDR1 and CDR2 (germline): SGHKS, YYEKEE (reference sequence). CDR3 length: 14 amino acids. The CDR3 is CASSLADRAGGYTF. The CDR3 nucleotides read TGTGCCAGCAGCTTGGCAGACAGAGCAGGGGGCTACACCTTC.

The CDR3 protein is CASTTDWRQETQYF. The CDR3 nucleotides read TGCGCCAGCACCACCGACTGGCGTCAAGAGACCCAGTACTTC. V usage is TRBV5-1 and J usage is TRBJ2-5; D not resolved. This CDR3 comprises 14 residues. CDR1 and CDR2 from the germline V gene are SGHRS and YFSETQ. V gave up 6 bases and J gave up 2 bases, with 14 bases separating them.

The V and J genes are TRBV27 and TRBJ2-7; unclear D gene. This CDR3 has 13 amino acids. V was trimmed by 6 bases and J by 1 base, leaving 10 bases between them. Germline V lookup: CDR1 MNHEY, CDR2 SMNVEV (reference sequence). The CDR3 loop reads CASSSPGSYEQYF. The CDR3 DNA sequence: TGTGCCAGCAGCTCCCCCGGGTCCTACGAGCAGTACTTC.